This TCR beta chain was sequenced for a study of T cells in Graves' hyperthyroidism and ophthalmopathy. In the study overall: Once the initial diagnosis was made, peripheral blood was obtained before any treatment.

This clonotype was found a few times. TCR beta CDR3 regions were amplified from RNA transcripts. In the first-round RT-PCR of the TCR CDR3, the HTBI primer set was used. TCRdb used MiXCR to reprocess the multiplex PCR reads, holding one entry per CDR3 protein. The profile shows a few hundred thousand distinct CDR3 sequences, approximately 14% of them singletons. This CDR3 spans 15 amino acids. Per germline, CDR1 SEHNR and CDR2 FQNEAQ (reference sequence). The ends lost 1 base at V and 9 bases at J; junction bases unmatched: 7. These patients, aged 18 to 65, had recently diagnosed hyperthyroidism lasting under 2 months. Based on clinical symptoms, serum thyroxine and TRAb, thyroid ultrasound and orbital computed tomography, diagnoses were reached.

The sample was blood. The chain couples TRBV7-9 to TRBJ2-1, with TRBD2 matching 9 bases. The receptor was derived from a woman in her late teens or twenties with Graves' hyperthyroidism. CDR3 sequence (DNA): TGTGCCAGCAGCTTAGATGGTAGCGGGAGAATTGAGCAGTTCTTC. Translating gives CASSLDGSGRIEQFF.